This T cell receptor (beta chain) came from a study of T-cell memory formation after mild COVID-19. CDR3 length: 19 residues. V was cut by 1 base and J by 7 bases, with 23 bases left in between. Looked up from germline, CDR1 is SGHTA and CDR2 is FQGNSA. A single record per CDR3 protein comes from TCRdb applying MiXCR to the 5' RACE reads. The data show about 170,000 distinct CDR3 sequences, with 10% to 15% seen just once and about 3.3% held by the top ten. This receptor was obtained from a man between 18 and 29 years old who had mild COVID-19 (a few samples of this study predate the infection). Cell type and time point are not known. Sequenced input: PBMCs or a T cell subset sorted from them (not recorded which). This sequence joins TRBV7-2 and TRBJ1-6, with D perhaps matching TRBD1 (6 bases). CDR3 in DNA: TGTGCCAGCAGCTTAGACCCCCGCCGGAGGGGGTCGAGGAATTCACCCCTCCACTTT. This gives the protein CASSLDPRRRGSRNSPLHF.